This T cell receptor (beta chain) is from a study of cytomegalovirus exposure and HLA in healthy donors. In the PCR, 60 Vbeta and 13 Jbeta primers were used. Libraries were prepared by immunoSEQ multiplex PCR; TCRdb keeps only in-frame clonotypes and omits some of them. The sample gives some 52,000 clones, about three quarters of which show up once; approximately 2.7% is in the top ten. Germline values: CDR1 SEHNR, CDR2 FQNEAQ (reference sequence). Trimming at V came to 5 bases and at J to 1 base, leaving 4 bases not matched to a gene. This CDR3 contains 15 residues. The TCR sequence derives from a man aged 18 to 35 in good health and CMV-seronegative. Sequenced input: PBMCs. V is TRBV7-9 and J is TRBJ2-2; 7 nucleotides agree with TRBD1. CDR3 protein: CASSLTGVNTGELFF. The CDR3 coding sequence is TGTGCCAGCAGCCTAACAGGGGTGAACACCGGGGAGCTGTTTTTT.